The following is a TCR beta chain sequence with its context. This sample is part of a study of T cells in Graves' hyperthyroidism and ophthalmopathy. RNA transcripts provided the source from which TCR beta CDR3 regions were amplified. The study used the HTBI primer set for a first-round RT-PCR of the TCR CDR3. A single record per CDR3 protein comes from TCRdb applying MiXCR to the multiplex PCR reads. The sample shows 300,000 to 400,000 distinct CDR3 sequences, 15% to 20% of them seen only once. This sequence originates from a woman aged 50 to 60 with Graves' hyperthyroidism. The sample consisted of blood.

The CDR3 loop is CSARGAGNNQPQHF. In nucleotides, the CDR3 is TGCAGTGCTAGAGGGGCAGGAAACAATCAGCCCCAGCATTTT. The chain has TRBV20-1 and TRBJ1-5, with D hard to call. CDR3 length: 14 amino acids. Germline CDR1 DFQATT, CDR2 SNEGSKA (reference sequence). Between the trimmed V and J ends, which lost 1 base and 3 bases, there was a span of 10 bases.